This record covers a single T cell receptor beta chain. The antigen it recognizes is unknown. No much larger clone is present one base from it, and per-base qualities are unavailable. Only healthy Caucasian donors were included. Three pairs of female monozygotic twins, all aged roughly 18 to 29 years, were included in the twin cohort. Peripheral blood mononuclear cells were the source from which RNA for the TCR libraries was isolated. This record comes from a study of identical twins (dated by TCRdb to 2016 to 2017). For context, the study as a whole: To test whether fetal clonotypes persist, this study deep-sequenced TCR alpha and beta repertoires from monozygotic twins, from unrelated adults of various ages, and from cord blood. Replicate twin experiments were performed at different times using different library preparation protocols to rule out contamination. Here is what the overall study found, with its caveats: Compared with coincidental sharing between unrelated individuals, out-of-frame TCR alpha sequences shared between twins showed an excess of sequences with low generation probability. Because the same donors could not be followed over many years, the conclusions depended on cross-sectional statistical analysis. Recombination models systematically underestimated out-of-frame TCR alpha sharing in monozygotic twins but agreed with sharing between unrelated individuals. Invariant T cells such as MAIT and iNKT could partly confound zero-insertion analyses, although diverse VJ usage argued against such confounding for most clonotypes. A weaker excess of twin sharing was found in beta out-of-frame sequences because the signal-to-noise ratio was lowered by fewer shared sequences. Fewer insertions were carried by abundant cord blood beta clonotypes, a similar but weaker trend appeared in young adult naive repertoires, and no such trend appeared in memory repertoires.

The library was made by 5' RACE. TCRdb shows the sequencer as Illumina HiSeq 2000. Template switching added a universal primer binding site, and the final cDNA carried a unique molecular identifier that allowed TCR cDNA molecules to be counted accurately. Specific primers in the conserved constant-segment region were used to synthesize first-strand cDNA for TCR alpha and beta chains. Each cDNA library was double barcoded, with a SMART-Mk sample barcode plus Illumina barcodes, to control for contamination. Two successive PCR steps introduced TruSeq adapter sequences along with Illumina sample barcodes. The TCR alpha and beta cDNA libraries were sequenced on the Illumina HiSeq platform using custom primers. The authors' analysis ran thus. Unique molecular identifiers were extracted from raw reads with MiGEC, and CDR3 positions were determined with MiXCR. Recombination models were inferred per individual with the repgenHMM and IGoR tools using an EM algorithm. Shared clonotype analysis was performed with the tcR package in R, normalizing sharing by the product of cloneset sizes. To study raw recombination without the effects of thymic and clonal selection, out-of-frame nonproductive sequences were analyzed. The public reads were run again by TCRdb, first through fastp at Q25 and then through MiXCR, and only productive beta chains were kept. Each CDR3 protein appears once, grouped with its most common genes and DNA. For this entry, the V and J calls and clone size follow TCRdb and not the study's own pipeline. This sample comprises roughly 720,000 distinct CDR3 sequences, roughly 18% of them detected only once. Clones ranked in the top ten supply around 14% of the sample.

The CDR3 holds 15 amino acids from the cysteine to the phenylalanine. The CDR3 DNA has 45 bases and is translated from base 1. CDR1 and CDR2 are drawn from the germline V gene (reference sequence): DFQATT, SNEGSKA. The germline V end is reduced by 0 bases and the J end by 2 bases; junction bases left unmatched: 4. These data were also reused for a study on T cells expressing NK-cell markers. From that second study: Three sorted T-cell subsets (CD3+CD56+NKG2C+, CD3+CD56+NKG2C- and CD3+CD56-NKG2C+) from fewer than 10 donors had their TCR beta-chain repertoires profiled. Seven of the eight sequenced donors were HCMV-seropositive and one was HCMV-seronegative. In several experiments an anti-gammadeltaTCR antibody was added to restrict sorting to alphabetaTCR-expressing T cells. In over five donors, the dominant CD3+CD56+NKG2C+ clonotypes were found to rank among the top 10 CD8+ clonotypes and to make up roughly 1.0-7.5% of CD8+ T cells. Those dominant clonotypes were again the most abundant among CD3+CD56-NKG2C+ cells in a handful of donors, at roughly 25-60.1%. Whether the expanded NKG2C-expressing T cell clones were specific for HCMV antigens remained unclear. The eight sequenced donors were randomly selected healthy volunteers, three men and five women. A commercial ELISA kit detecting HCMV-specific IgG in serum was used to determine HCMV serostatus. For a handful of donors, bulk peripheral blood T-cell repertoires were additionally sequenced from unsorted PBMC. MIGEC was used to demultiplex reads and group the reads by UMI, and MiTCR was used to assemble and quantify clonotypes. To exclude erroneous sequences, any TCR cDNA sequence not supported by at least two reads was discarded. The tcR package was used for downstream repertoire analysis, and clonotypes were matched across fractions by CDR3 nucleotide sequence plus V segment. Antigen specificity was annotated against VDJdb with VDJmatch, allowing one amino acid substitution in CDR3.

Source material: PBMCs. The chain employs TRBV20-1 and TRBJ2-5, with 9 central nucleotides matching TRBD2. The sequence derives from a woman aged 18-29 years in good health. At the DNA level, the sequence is TGCAGTGCTAGAGATCCCCTAGCGGGACAAGAGACCCAGTACTTC. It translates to CSARDPLAGQETQYF.